This note documents a single TCR beta chain sequence. Study processing details: Nucleated cell counts were estimated from reference gene primer amplification. Clones were sequenced by immunoSEQ multiplex PCR, and TCRdb holds only the in-frame ones, with some missing. The V and J calls and the clone size are those of that table, but D and trimming were determined from the DNA. The table records some 150,000 clones, around 85% of them present only once. V trimming: 5 bases; J trimming: 5 bases; junction bases outside the gene matches: 8. CDR3 length: 15 amino acids. Germline CDR1 and CDR2: MNHEY and SVGAGI. This sample is drawn from a study of blood T cell repertoires in COVID-19. Whole-study context: There were acute and convalescent COVID-19 samples, and they came from the United States, Italy and Spain. In each case, the material was cDNA or gDNA derived from T cells, B-cell-depleted T cells, or PBMCs.

Sequenced sample: peripheral blood. The chain links TRBV6-5 to TRBJ1-5, with 8 bases identical to TRBD1. The source is a man in his 70s with acute or convalescent COVID-19. The CDR3 coding sequence is TGTGCCAGCAGTACCCACACAGGGGGGTATCAGCCCCAGCATTTT. Residues: CASSTHTGGYQPQHF.